A single sample gave rise to the 5 T cell receptor gamma chains below, sequenced in a study of intestinal T cells in coeliac disease. Nine to eleven formalin-fixed paraffin-embedded scrolls, each 5 µm thick, supplied each case's genomic DNA. The TRG library came from 200 ng of biopsy DNA amplified with LymphoTrack primers. TCRdb reran clone calling via CATT on the multiplex PCR reads. The profile shows about 800 gamma-chain clones, roughly 52% of them singletons. The source material was a duodenal biopsy. All receptors come from a human donor with celiac disease.

V gene TRGV3 combines with J gene TRGJ1 or TRGJ2. V was clipped by 10 bases and J by 0 bases; unmatched bases: 12. CDR3 length: 14 residues. Looked up from germline, CDR1 is VTNTFY and CDR2 is YDVSTARD (reference sequence). The CDR3, as DNA: TGTGCCACTGGGACAGGAGCGAATTATTATAAGAAACTCTTT. Translating it yields CATGTGANYYKKLF.

V gene TRGV10 combines with J gene TRGJ1 or TRGJ2. TRGV10 is sorted into the ORF group, with uncertain function. The CDR3 is 11 residues long. Trimming removed 8 bases from V and 10 bases from J; junction bases left unmatched: 9. The CDR3 sequence: CAAWALPKKLF. The CDR3 nucleotides are TGTGCTGCGTGGGCCCTCCCAAAGAAACTCTTT.

By proportion, this clone is large (0.1 to 1%). This sequence joins TRGV10 and TRGJ1 or TRGJ2. TRGV10 is annotated as an ORF whose role is uncertain. With 8 bases clipped from V and 5 bases from J, the junction kept 19 bases outside the gene matches. The CDR3 covers 16 residues. As DNA, the CDR3 is TGTGCTGCGTGGGATTATTACCCCCCCGGTCATTATAAGAAACTCTTT. Amino acid sequence: CAAWDYYPPGHYKKLF.

V is TRGV2 and J is TRGJ1 or TRGJ2. This CDR3 has 10 residues. Germline-derived CDR1 and CDR2 are EGSNGY and YDSYNSKV. CDR3 sequence: CTPGTEKKLF. CDR3 bases: TGTACACCTGGGACGGAAAAGAAACTCTTT.

The chain combines TRGV9 with TRGJ1 or TRGJ2. CDR3 size: 13 residues. V shed 12 bases and J 4 bases; nucleotides not matched to a gene: 15. Germline CDR1 reads GITISATS; CDR2 reads ISYDGTV (reference sequence). Written as DNA, the CDR3 is TGTGCCCTTGCGGGAGGTGCGTATTATAAGAAACTCTTT. Encoded protein: CALAGGAYYKKLF.